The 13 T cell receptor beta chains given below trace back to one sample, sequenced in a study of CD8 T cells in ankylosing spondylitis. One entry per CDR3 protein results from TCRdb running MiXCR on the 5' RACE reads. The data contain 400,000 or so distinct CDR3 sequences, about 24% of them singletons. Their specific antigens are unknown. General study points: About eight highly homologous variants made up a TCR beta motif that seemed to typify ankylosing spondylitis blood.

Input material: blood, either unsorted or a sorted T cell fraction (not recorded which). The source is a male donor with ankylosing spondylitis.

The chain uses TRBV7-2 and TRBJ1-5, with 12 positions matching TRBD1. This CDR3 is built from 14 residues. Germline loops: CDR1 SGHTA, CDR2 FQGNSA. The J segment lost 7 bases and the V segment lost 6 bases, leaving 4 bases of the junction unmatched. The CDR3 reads CASRSGTGGQPQHF. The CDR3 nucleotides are TGTGCCAGCAGATCCGGGACAGGGGGCCAGCCCCAGCATTTT. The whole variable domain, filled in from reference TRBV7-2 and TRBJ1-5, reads GAGVSQSPSNKVTEKGKDVELRCDPISGHTALYWYRQSLGQGLEFLIYFQGNSAPDKSGLPSDRFSAERTGGSVSTLTIQRTQQEDSAVYLCASRSGTGGQPQHFGDGTRLSIL.

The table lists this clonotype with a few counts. In DNA form, the CDR3 reads TGCAGTGCTAAAGGGGGCAGCCAGCCCCAGCATTTT. Protein product: CSAKGGSQPQHF. The V gene is TRBV20-1, the J gene TRBJ1-5; the match to TRBD1 covers 7 bases. The CDR3 contains 12 residues. The junction had 4 bases not matched to a gene; V was cut back by 4 bases and J by 7 bases. Germline V gene sequence: CDR1 DFQATT, CDR2 SNEGSKA (reference sequence).

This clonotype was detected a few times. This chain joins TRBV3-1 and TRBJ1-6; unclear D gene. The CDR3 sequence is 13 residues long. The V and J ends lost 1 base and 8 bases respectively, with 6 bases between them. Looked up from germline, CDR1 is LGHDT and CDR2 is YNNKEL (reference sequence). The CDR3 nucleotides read TGTGCCAGCAGCCAAGGGCAGGATTCACCCCTCCACTTT. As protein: CASSQGQDSPLHF.

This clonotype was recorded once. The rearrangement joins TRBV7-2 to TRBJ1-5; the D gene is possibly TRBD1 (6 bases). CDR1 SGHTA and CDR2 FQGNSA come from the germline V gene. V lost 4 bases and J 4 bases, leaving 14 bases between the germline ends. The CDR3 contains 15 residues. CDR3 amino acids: CASSSPGQMNQPQHF. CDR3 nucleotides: TGTGCCAGCAGCTCCCCGGGACAAATGAATCAGCCCCAGCATTTT.

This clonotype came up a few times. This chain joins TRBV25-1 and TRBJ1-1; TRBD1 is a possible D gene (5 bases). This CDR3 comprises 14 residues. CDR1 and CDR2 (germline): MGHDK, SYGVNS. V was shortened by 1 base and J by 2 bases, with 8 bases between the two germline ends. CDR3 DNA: TGTGCCAGCAGTGAATGGGGCAAAAACACTGAAGCTTTCTTT. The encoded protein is CASSEWGKNTEAFF.

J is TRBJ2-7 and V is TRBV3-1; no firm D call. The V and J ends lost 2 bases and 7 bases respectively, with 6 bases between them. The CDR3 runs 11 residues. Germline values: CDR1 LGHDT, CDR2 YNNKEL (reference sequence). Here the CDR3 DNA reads TGTGCCAGCAGCCAAAGTTGGGAGCAGTACTTC. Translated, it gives CASSQSWEQYF.

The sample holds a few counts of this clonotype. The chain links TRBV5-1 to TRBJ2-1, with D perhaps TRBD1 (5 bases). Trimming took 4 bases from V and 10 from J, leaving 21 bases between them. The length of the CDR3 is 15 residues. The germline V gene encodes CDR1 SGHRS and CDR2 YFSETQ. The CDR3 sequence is CASSASYQGYREQFF. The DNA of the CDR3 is TGCGCCAGCAGCGCTTCGTACCAGGGTTACAGGGAGCAGTTCTTC.

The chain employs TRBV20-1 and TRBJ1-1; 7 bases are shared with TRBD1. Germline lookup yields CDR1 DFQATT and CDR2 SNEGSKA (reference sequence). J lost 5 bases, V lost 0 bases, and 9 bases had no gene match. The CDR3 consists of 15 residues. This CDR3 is CSARDPRQGGTEAFF. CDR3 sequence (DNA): TGCAGTGCTAGAGATCCCCGACAGGGAGGTACTGAAGCTTTCTTT.

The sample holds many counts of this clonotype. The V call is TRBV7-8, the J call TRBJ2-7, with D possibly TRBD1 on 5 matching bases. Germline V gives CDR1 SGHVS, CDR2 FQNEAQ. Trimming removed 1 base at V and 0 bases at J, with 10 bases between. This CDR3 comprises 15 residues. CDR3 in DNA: TGTGCCAGCAGCTTAGAAAACAGGCCCTCCTACGAGCAGTACGTC. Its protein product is CASSLENRPSYEQYV.

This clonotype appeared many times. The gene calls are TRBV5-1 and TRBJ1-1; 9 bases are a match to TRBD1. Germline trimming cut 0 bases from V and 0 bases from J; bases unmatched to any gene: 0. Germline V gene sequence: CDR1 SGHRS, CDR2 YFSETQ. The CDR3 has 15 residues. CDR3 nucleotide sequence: TGCGCCAGCAGCTTGGGGACAGGGGTGAACACTGAAGCTTTCTTT. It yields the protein CASSLGTGVNTEAFF. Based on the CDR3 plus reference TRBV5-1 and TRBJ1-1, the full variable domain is KAGVTQTPRYLIKTRGQQVTLSCSPISGHRSVSWYQQTPGQGLQFLFEYFSETQRNKGNFPGRFSGRQFSNSRSEMNVSTLELGDSALYLCASSLGTGVNTEAFFGQGTRLTVV.

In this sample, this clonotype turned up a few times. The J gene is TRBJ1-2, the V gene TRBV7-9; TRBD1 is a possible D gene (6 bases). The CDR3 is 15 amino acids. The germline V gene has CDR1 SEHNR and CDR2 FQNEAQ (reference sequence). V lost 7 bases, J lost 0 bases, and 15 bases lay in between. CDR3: CASTPKGGANYGYTF. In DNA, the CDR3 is TGTGCCAGCACCCCTAAGGGGGGCGCTAACTATGGCTACACCTTC.

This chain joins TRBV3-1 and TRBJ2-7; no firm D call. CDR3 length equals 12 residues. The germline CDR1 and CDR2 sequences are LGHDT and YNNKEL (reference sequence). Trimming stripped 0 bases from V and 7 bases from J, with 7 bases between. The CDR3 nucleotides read TGTGCCAGCAGCCAAGATCGGACGGAGCAGTACTTC. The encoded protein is CASSQDRTEQYF.

DNA of the CDR3: TGCGCCAGCAGCCCCGGGACAGGGGGTTCCTACGAGCAGTACTTC. Translating it yields CASSPGTGGSYEQYF. V usage is TRBV5-1 and J usage is TRBJ2-7; 11 bases align to TRBD1. This CDR3 has 15 residues. Losses at the gene ends were 4 bases for V and 1 base for J; bases not matched to a gene: 4. The germline V gene encodes CDR1 SGHRS and CDR2 YFSETQ.